Shown below are 20 T cell receptor beta chains from a single sample sequenced in a study of T cell changes during pregnancy in multiple sclerosis (dated by TCRdb to about 2019). The library was built by means of the immunoSEQ multiplex PCR assay. Drawn from immuneACCESS, this table holds only the in-frame rearrangements with V and J called that TCRdb kept. Clones are partly lost; checked studies trace under half to an unresolved V gene and leave the rest unexplained. The sample table contains roughly 89,000 clones; only one count was recorded for 85% to 95% of them. The ten most abundant clones make up 3.5% to 4.5% of the sample. The sample in question was peripheral blood, obtained in the first trimester of pregnancy. Receptors originate from a female donor with multiple sclerosis, enrolled in a pregnancy study.

The rearrangement joins TRBV5-6 to TRBJ1-5; TRBD1 agrees at 7 bases. With V trimmed by 0 bases and J by 0 bases, 6 bases remained unmatched. From germline, CDR1 is SGHDT and CDR2 YYEEEE. The CDR3 is made up of 17 amino acids. The DNA for the CDR3 is TGTGCCAGCAGCTTGGCCACCGGGACAGATAGCAATCAGCCCCAGCATTTT. Its protein is CASSLATGTDSNQPQHF.

This clone was detected once. The chain is built from TRBV5-4 and TRBJ2-7; 7 bases line up with TRBD1. Unmatched junction bases numbered 3, after V lost 2 bases and J lost 1 base. The length of the CDR3 is 14 residues. The germline CDR1 and CDR2 sequences are SGHNT and YYREEE (reference sequence). CDR3 loop: CASSLGGSSYEQYF. CDR3 sequence (DNA): TGTGCCAGCAGCTTAGGGGGCTCGTCCTACGAGCAGTACTTC.

The chain employs TRBV4-1 and TRBJ2-1; 8 nucleotides agree with TRBD2. J lost 9 bases, V lost 2 bases, and 3 bases had no gene match. Germline loops: CDR1 MGHRA, CDR2 YSYEKL. This CDR3 has 13 residues. CDR3 residues: CASSQPGGREQFF. The CDR3 bases are TGCGCCAGCAGCCAACCGGGGGGGCGTGAGCAGTTCTTC.

The rearrangement links TRBV27 to TRBJ1-2; 9 nucleotides agree with TRBD1. Trimming cost V 3 bases and J 1 base; bases outside gene matches: 6. Germline V gene data show CDR1 as MNHEY and CDR2 as SMNVEV (reference sequence). There are 16 residues in the CDR3. This CDR3 is CASSFLGTGLNYGYTF. CDR3 in DNA: TGTGCCAGCAGTTTCCTTGGGACAGGGCTTAACTATGGCTACACCTTC.

The rearrangement links TRBV2 to TRBJ1-1; 7 bases map to TRBD1. This CDR3 comprises 12 residues. CDR1 and CDR2 (germline): SNHLY, FYNNEI. J lost 6 bases, V lost 8 bases, and 6 bases had no gene match. The CDR3 DNA is TGTGCCAGCGACCAGGGGGACGCTGAAGCTTTCTTT. It encodes CASDQGDAEAFF.

J is TRBJ2-7 and V is TRBV4-2, with 14 bases aligning to TRBD2. Germline trimming cut 4 bases from V and 4 bases from J; bases unmatched to any gene: 3. The germline V gene has CDR1 LGHNA and CDR2 YNFKEQ. This CDR3 is 15 amino acids long. The CDR3 is CASSRTSGGTYEQYF. DNA of the CDR3: TGTGCCAGCAGCCGGACTAGCGGGGGGACGTACGAGCAGTACTTC.

The table lists this clone with a count of one. The chain has TRBV5-1 and TRBJ1-1; tentatively, D is TRBD1 (6 bases). CDR3 size: 15 residues. V was shortened by 1 base and J by 2 bases, with 12 bases between the two germline ends. Per germline, CDR1 SGHRS and CDR2 YFSETQ. The CDR3 here is CASSLTGQTNTEAFF. The CDR3 DNA is TGCGCCAGCAGCTTGACCGGACAGACAAACACTGAAGCTTTCTTT.

The V and J genes are TRBV27 and TRBJ2-1; 12 bases agree with TRBD2. The CDR3 extends over 16 amino acids. V lost 6 bases and J lost 4; bases outside the gene matches: 7. Looked up from germline, CDR1 is MNHEY and CDR2 is SMNVEV (reference sequence). The CDR3 reads CASSTSLAGGYNEQFF. CDR3 nucleotides: TGTGCCAGCAGCACATCTCTAGCGGGGGGGTACAATGAGCAGTTCTTC.

V and J are TRBV5-1 and TRBJ2-3; TRBD2 aligns across 8 bases. CDR3 length equals 16 residues. V trimming: 1 base; J trimming: 4 bases; junction bases outside the gene matches: 8. Germline loops: CDR1 SGHRS, CDR2 YFSETQ. CDR3 in DNA: TGCGCCAGCAGCTTGTCCGGCGGGGGGAGGTCAGATACGCAGTATTTT. Translation: CASSLSGGGRSDTQYF.

The chain links TRBV4-2 to TRBJ2-1; D unresolved. From germline, CDR1 is LGHNA and CDR2 YNFKEQ. The ends were cut back, 0 bases at V and 0 bases at J, with 12 bases in the middle. The CDR3 covers 17 residues. Written as DNA, the CDR3 is TGTGCCAGCAGCCAAGAACCTGAAACCGGCTCCTACAATGAGCAGTTCTTC. This gives the protein CASSQEPETGSYNEQFF.

Concerning this clone itself: Other DNA variants within this sample encode the same CDR3. The chain is built from TRBV19 and TRBJ1-5; D ambiguous. The CDR3 spans 13 residues. Between the trimmed V and J ends, which lost 7 bases and 0 bases, there was a span of 7 bases. Germline V CDR1 and CDR2: LNHDA, SQIVND (reference sequence). CDR3 bases: TGTGCCAGTACCGGTAATAGCAATCAGCCCCAGCATTTT. This encodes CASTGNSNQPQHF.

The rearrangement links TRBV14 to TRBJ1-6, with 7 bases identical to TRBD1. Germline V gives CDR1 SGHDN, CDR2 FVKESK. The CDR3 totals 15 residues. With V trimmed by 7 bases and J by 7 bases, 10 bases remained unmatched. The CDR3 region has the DNA TGTGCCAGCACCCAGGGGGGGCGCTGGAATTCACCCCTCCACTTT. It encodes CASTQGGRWNSPLHF.

This chain links TRBV15 with TRBJ1-4; 8 nucleotides agree with TRBD1. CDR1 and CDR2 from the germline V gene are LNHNV and YYDKDF (reference sequence). The CDR3 loop spans 17 amino acids. J lost 0 bases, V lost 9 bases, and 12 bases had no gene match. The CDR3 nucleotides read TGTGCCACTCGGCCGGCAGGGGGCCAGGCAACTAATGAAAAACTGTTTTTT. Translated, it gives CATRPAGGQATNEKLFF.

The J gene is TRBJ2-7, the V gene TRBV6-5; D perhaps matches TRBD1 (6 bases). The CDR3 spans 12 residues. V lost 4 bases and J 2 bases, leaving 6 bases between the germline ends. Germline V gene data show CDR1 as MNHEY and CDR2 as SVGAGI. The CDR3 DNA follows: TGTGCCAGCAGTTGGGACACCTACGAGCAGTACTTC. Translation gives CASSWDTYEQYF.

Only one count was recorded for this clone. The rearrangement uses TRBV12-1 and TRBJ1-1; the D call TRBD1 from the table was never checked on the DNA. TRBV12-1 is a known pseudogene. The CDR3 is made up of 17 amino acids. CDR3 nucleotides: TGTGCCAGCAGCTCACCGGGACAGGCAGGTCGCGGGACTGAAGCTTTCTTT. It codes for CASSSPGQAGRGTEAFF.

This rearrangement joins TRBV9 to TRBJ1-3, with 9 bases that match TRBD1. The CDR3 sequence is 15 residues long. V lost 4 bases and J lost 2; bases outside the gene matches: 4. Germline CDR1 SGDLS, CDR2 YYNGEE. The CDR3 DNA sequence: TGTGCCAGCAGCCGACAGGGGGAGACTGGAAACACCATATATTTT. This gives the protein CASSRQGETGNTIYF. The full variable domain, rest sourced from reference TRBV9 and TRBJ1-3, is DSGVTQTPKHLITATGQRVTLRCSPRSGDLSVYWYQQSLDQGLQFLIQYYNGEERAKGNILERFSAQQFPDLHSELNLSSLELGDSALYFCASSRQGETGNTIYFGEGSWLTVV.

V gene TRBV19 combines with J gene TRBJ2-5, with 8 bases fitting TRBD2. V shed 0 bases and J 7 bases; nucleotides not matched to a gene: 10. The CDR3 length is 16 residues. Germline V gene sequence: CDR1 LNHDA, CDR2 SQIVND (reference sequence). The CDR3 nucleotides are TGTGCCAGTAGTATAGATCAGAGGAAGCGGGGGTGGACCCAGTACTTC. As protein: CASSIDQRKRGWTQYF.

The genes are TRBV2 and TRBJ2-1, with a tentative D call TRBD2 (6 bases). Germline V gene sequence: CDR1 SNHLY, CDR2 FYNNEI. V shed 2 bases and J shed 0 bases, with 11 bases lying between them. CDR3 length: 16 residues. The CDR3 loop reads CASSENGRSSYNEQFF. DNA for the CDR3: TGTGCCAGCAGTGAAAACGGGAGAAGCTCCTACAATGAGCAGTTCTTC.

This clone was counted only a few times. The chain employs TRBV20-1 and TRBJ2-7, with D tentatively TRBD2 (5 bases). The length of the CDR3 is 11 residues. Germline V gene data show CDR1 as DFQATT and CDR2 as SNEGSKA (reference sequence). The V gene lost 5 bases and the J gene lost 4 bases, with 9 bases spanning the gap. The CDR3 here is CSASGDYEQYF. CDR3 nucleotide sequence: TGCAGTGCTTCCGGGGATTACGAGCAGTACTTC.

J is TRBJ2-3 and V is TRBV5-1; D remains unclear. CDR1 and CDR2 from the germline V gene are SGHRS and YFSETQ. This CDR3 has 15 amino acids. V lost 1 base, J lost 0 bases, and 9 bases lay in between. CDR3 DNA: TGCGCCAGCAGCTTGCCCAGTGCTAGCACAGATACGCAGTATTTT. Translating gives CASSLPSASTDTQYF.